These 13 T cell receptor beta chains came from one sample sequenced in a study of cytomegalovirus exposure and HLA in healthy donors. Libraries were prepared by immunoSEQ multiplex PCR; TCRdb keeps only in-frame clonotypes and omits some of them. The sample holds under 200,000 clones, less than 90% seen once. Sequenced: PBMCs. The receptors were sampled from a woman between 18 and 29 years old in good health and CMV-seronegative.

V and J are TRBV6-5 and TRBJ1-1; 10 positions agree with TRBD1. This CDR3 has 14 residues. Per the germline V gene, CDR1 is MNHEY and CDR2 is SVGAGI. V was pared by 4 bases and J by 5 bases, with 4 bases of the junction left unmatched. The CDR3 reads CASSFGQGVTEAFF. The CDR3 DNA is TGTGCCAGCAGTTTCGGACAGGGGGTGACTGAAGCTTTCTTT.

CDR3 sequence (DNA): TGTGCCATCAACCGCGAGACAGGGGACGGCTACACCTTC. The encoded protein is CAINRETGDGYTF. The V gene is TRBV10-3, the J gene TRBJ1-2, with TRBD1 matching over 8 bases. The CDR3 loop spans 13 amino acids. Germline CDR1 ENHRY, CDR2 SYGVKD. Trimming cost V 7 bases and J 8 bases; bases outside gene matches: 9.

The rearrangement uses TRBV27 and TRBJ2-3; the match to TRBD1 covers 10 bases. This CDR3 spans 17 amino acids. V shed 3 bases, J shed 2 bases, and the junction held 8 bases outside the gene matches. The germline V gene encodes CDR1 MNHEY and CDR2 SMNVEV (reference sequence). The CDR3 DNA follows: TGTGCCAGCAGTTTCCTTCCGGGACAGGGGAACACAGATACGCAGTATTTT. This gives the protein CASSFLPGQGNTDTQYF.

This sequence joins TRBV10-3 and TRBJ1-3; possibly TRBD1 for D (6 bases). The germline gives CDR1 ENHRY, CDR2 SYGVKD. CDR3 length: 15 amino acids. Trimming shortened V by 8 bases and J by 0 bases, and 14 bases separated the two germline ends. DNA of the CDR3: TGTGCCATCCGCAACCAGGGGACCTCTGGAAACACCATATATTTT. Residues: CAIRNQGTSGNTIYF.

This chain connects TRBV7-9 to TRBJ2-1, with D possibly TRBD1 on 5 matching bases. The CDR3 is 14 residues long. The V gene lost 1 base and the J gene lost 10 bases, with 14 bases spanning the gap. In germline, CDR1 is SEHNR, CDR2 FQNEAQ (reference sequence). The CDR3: CASSLGQFSGEQFF. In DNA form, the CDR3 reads TGTGCCAGCAGCTTAGGACAGTTTTCTGGGGAGCAGTTCTTC.

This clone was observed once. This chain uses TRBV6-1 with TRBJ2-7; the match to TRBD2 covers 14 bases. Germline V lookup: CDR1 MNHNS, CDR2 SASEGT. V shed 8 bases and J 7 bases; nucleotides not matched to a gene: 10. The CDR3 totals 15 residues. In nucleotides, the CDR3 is TGTGCCAGCTCAAGTGGGACTAGCGGGAGAGGGGAGCAGTACTTC. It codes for CASSSGTSGRGEQYF.

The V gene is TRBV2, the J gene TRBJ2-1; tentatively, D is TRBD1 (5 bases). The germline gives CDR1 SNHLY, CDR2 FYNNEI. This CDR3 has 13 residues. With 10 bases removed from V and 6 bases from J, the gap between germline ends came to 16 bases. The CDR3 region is CATTTGPFNEQFF. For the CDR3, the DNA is TGTGCCACCACCACAGGCCCCTTCAATGAGCAGTTCTTC.

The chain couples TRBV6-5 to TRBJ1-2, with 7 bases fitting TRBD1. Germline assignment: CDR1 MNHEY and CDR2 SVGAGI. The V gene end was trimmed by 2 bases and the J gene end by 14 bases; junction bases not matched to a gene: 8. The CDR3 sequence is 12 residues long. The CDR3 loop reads CASSYRTGIYTF. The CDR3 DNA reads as TGTGCCAGCAGTTACCGGACAGGAATTTATACCTTC.

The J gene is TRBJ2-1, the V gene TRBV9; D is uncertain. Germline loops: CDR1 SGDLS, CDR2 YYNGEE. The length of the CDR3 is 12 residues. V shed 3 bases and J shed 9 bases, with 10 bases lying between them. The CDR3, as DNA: TGTGCCAGCAGCGCCGCGGTGACTGAGCAGTTCTTC. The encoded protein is CASSAAVTEQFF.

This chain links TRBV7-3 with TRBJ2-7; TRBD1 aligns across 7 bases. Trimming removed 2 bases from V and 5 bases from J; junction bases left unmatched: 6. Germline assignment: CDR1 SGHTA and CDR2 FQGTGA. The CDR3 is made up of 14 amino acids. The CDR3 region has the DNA TGTGCCAGCAGCTTAGGCCAGGGGGTGGACGAGCAGTACTTC. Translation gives CASSLGQGVDEQYF.

The CDR3 spells CASSQDRRADEQFF. CDR3 nucleotides: TGCGCCAGCAGCCAAGATCGCAGGGCGGATGAGCAGTTCTTC. The chain joins TRBV4-1 to TRBJ2-1; weak D call: TRBD1 (5 bases). V was trimmed by 0 bases and J by 8 bases, leaving 11 bases between them. The CDR3 contains 14 residues. CDR1 MGHRA and CDR2 YSYEKL come from the germline V gene.

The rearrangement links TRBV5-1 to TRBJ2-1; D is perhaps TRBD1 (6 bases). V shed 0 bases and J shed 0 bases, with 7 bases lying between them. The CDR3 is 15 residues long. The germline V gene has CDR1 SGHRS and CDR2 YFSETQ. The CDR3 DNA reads TGCGCCAGCAGCTTGGTAGGGGGCTCCTACAATGAGCAGTTCTTC. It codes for CASSLVGGSYNEQFF.

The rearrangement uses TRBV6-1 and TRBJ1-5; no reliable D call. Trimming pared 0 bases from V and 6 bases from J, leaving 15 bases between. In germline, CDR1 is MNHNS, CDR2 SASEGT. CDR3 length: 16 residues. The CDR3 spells CASSEALREVGQPQHF. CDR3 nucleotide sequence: TGTGCCAGCAGTGAAGCTTTAAGGGAGGTGGGTCAGCCCCAGCATTTT.